The 3 T cell receptor beta chains in this list originate from one sample, sequenced in a study of shared clonotypes between healthy human individuals. Repertoires were generated with immunoSEQ multiplex PCR, while TCRdb's copy carries only in-frame clones and drops some. The table includes 2 million to 3 million clones, 90% to 95% detected once. The sequenced material came from naive CD4+ T cells from PBMCs. Subset reported: CD45RA+ positively selected. These receptor sequences come from a man in his late teens or twenties in good health. Some clones in this sample may be carry-over from other donors' samples.

V and J are TRBV6-1 and TRBJ1-2; a possible D gene is TRBD1 (5 bases). The CDR3 runs to 12 residues. V was shortened by 7 bases and J by 2 bases, with 8 bases between the two germline ends. Germline V gene data show CDR1 as MNHNS and CDR2 as SASEGT. The DNA for the CDR3 is TGTGCCAGCACTCAGGGAAACTATGGCTACACCTTC. This sequence encodes CASTQGNYGYTF.

V usage is TRBV29-1 and J usage is TRBJ1-1, with D perhaps matching TRBD1 (5 bases). Germline V CDR1 and CDR2: SQVTM, ANQGSEA. The CDR3 is 12 amino acids. V was trimmed by 7 bases and J by 6 bases, leaving 15 bases between them. In DNA form, the CDR3 reads TGCAGCGCCAATGATGGGGCTGCTGAAGCTTTCTTT. Protein: CSANDGAAEAFF.

V and J are TRBV7-2 and TRBJ2-6; D call uncertain. The germline V gene encodes CDR1 SGHTA and CDR2 FQGNSA. CDR3 size: 16 residues. Trimming shortened V by 5 bases and J by 0 bases, and 11 bases separated the two germline ends. This chain's CDR3 is CASSPRQLSGANVLTF. CDR3 DNA sequence: TGTGCCAGCAGCCCGAGGCAGCTCTCTGGGGCCAACGTCCTGACTTTC.